This TCR beta chain was sequenced for a study of T cells after yellow fever vaccination. Study-level findings and limits: Abundant clonotypes from the bulk population could get into FACS-sorted repertoires as contaminants. Weaker in magnitude, the secondary response showed a faster peak on day 5 versus 15.

Trimming took 6 bases from V and 3 from J; bases not matched to a gene: 3. Germline assignment: CDR1 GTSNPN and CDR2 SVGIG (reference sequence). CDR3 length: 13 amino acids. A universal primer site and UMIs were added as TCR cDNA was made by 5'RACE template switching. From the 5' RACE reads, TCRdb called clonotypes with MiXCR, one entry per CDR3 protein. The sample holds hundreds of thousands of distinct CDR3 sequences; 18% are singletons and the top ten take 18%. This clonotype was seen ten or more times. Its antigen is undetermined. This receptor was taken from a young man who received the YFV17D yellow fever vaccine. J is TRBJ2-3 and V is TRBV30, with 10 bases lining up with TRBD2. The source material was PBMCs, sampled before the yellow fever booster vaccination. The CDR3 is CACKTSGTDTQYF. The CDR3 region has the DNA TGTGCCTGCAAGACTAGCGGGACAGATACGCAGTATTTT.